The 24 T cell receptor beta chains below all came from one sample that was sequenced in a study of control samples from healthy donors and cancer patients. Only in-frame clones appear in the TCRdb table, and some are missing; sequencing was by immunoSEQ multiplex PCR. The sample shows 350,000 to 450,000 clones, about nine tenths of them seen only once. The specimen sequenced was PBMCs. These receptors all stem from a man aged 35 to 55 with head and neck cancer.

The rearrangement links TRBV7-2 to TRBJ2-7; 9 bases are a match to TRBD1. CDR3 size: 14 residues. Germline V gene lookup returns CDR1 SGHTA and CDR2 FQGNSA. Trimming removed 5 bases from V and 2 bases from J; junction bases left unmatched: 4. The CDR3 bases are TGTGCCAGCAGCGAGGGACAGGGTCCCTACGAGCAGTACTTC. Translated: CASSEGQGPYEQYF.

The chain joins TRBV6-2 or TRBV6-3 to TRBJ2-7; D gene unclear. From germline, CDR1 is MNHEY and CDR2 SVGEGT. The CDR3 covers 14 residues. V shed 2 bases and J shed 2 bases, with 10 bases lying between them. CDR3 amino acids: CASSYGSRTYEQYF. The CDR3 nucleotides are TGTGCCAGCAGTTACGGTTCAAGGACCTACGAGCAGTACTTC.

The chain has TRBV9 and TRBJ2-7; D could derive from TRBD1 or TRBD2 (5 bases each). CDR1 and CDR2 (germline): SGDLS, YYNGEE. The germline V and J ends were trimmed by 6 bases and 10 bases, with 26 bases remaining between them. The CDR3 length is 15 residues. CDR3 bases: TGTGCCAGCAACCTGGACGGGTCCGGGACCGCGGGTCAGTACTTC. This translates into CASNLDGSGTAGQYF.

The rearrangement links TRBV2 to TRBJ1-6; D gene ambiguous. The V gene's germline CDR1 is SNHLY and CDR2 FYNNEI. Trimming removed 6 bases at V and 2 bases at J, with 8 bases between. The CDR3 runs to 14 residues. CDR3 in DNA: TGTGCCAGCAGAACCGGGACCTATAATTCACCCCTCCACTTT. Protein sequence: CASRTGTYNSPLHF.

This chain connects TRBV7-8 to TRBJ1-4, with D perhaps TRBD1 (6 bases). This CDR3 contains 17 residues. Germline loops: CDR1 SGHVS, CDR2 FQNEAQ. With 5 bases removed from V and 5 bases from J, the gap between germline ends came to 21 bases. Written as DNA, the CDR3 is TGTGCCAGCAGCGCAATATGGGGGCAGGCGGGGAATGAAAAACTGTTTTTT. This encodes CASSAIWGQAGNEKLFF.

The CDR3 sequence: CASSDIVGTGELFF. The CDR3, as DNA: TGTGCCAGCAGTGACATCGTGGGGACCGGGGAGCTGTTTTTT. The chain is built from TRBV6-1 and TRBJ2-2; no reliable D call. The CDR3 contains 14 residues. CDR1 MNHNS and CDR2 SASEGT come from the germline V gene. V was trimmed by 3 bases and J by 5 bases, leaving 10 bases between them.

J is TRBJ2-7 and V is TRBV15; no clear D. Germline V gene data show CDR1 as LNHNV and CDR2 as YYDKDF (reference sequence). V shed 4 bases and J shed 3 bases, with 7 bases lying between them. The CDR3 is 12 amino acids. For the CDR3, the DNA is TGTGCCACCAGCACATCCCGCTACGAGCAGTACTTC. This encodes CATSTSRYEQYF.

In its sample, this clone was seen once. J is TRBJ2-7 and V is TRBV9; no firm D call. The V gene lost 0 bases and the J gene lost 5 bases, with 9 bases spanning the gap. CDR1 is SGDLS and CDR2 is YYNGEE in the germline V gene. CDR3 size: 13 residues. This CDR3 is CASSVGVGDEQYF. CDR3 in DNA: TGTGCCAGCAGCGTAGGGGTTGGGGACGAGCAGTACTTC. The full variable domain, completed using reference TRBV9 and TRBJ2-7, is DSGVTQTPKHLITATGQRVTLRCSPRSGDLSVYWYQQSLDQGLQFLIQYYNGEERAKGNILERFSAQQFPDLHSELNLSSLELGDSALYFCASSVGVGDEQYFGPGTRLTVT.

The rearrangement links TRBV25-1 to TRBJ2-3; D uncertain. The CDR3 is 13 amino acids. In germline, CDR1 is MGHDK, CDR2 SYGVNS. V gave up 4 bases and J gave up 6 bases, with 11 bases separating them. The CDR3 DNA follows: TGTGCCAGCAGTGCGCCCGCGTTCGATACGCAGTATTTT. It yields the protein CASSAPAFDTQYF.

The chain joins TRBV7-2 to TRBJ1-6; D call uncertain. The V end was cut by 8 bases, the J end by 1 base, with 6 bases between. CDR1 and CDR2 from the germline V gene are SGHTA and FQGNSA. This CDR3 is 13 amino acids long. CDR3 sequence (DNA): TGTGCCAGCTGTACTTCCTATAATTCACCCCTCCACTTT. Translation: CASCTSYNSPLHF.

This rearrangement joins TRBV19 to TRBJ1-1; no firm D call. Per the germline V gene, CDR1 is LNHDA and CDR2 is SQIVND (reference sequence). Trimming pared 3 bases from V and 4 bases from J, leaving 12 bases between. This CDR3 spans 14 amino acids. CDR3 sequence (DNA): TGTGCCAGTAGTATCCTTGGAGGGCTCACTGAAGCTTTCTTT. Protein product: CASSILGGLTEAFF.

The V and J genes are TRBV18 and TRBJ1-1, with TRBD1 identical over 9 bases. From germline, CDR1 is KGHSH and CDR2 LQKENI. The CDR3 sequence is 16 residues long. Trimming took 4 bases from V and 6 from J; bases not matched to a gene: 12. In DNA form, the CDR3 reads TGTGCCAGCTCACTCGCGGAACAGGGGGCGCGGGCTGAAGCTTTCTTT. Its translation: CASSLAEQGARAEAFF.

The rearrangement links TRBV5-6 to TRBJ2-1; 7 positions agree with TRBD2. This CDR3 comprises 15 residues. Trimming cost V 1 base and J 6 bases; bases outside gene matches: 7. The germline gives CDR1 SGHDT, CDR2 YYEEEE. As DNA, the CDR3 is TGTGCCAGCAGCTTGTCACTAGCGAGCTTCAATGAGCAGTTCTTC. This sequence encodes CASSLSLASFNEQFF.

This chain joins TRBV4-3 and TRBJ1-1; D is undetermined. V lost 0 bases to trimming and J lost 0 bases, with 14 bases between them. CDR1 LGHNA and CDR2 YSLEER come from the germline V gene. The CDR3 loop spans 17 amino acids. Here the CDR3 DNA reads TGCGCCAGCAGCCAAGATAAGGCAGGCTCAATGAACACTGAAGCTTTCTTT. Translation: CASSQDKAGSMNTEAFF.

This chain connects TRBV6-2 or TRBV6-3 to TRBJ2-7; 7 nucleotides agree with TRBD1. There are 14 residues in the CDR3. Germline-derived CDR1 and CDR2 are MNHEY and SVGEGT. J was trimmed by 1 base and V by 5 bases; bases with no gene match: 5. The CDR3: CASSTGVGSYEQYF. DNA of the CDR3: TGTGCCAGCAGTACAGGGGTGGGATCCTACGAGCAGTACTTC.

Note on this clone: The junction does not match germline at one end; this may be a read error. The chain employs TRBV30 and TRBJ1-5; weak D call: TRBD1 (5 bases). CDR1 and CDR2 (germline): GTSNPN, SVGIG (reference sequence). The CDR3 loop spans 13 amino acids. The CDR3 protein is CAWSRGGDQLQHF. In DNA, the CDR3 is TGTGCCTGGAGTCGGGGGGGTGATCAGCTCCAGCATTTT. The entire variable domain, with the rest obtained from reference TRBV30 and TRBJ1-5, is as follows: SQTIHQWPATLVQPVGSPLSLECTVEGTSNPNLYWYRQAAGRGLQLLFYSVGIGQISSEVPQNLSASRPQDRQFILSSKKLLLSDSGFYLCAWSRGGDQLQHFGDGTRLSIL.

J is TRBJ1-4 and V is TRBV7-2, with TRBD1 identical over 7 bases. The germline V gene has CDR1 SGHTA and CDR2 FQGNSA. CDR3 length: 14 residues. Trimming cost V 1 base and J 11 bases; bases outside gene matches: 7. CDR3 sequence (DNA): TGTGCCAGCAGCTTAGGACAGGGCGATGGGAAACTGTTTTTT. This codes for CASSLGQGDGKLFF.

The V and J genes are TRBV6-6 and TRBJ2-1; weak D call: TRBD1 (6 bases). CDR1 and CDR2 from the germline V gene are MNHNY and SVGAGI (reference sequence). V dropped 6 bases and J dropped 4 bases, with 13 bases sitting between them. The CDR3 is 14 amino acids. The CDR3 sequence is CASRGATGYNEQFF. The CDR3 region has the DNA TGTGCCAGCAGGGGCGCGACAGGTTACAATGAGCAGTTCTTC.

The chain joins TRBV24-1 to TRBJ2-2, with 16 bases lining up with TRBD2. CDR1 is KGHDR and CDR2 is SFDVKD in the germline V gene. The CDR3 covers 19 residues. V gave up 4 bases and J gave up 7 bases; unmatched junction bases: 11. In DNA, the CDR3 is TGTGCCACCAGTGAACCACCGGGACTAGCGGGGGGGCCCGACGGGGAGCTGTTTTTT. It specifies CATSEPPGLAGGPDGELFF.

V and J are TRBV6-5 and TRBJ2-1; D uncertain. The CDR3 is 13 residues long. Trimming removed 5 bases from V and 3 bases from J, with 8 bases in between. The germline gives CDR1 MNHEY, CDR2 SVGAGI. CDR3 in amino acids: CASSRDIYNEQFF. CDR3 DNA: TGTGCCAGCAGTCGCGACATCTACAATGAGCAGTTCTTC.

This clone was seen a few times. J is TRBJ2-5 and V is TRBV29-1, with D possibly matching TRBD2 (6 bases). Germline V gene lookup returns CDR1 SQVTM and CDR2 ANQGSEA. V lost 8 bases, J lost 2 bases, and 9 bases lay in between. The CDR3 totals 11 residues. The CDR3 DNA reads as TGCAGCTATGCGGGGCAAGAGACCCAGTACTTC. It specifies CSYAGQETQYF.

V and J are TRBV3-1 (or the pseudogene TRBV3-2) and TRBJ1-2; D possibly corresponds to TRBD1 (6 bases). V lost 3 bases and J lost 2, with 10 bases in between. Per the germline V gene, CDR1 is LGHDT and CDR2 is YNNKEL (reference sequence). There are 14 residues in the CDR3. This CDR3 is CASSQNRENYGYTF. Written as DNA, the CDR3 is TGTGCCAGCAGCCAGAACAGGGAGAACTATGGCTACACCTTC.

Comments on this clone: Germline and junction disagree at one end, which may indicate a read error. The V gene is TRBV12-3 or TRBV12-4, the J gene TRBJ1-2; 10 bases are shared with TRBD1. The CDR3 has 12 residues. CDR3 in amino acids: CASSLSGTGDVF. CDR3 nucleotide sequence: TGTGCCAGCAGTTTATCCGGGACAGGGGACGTCTTC.

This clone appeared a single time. The CDR3 DNA follows: TGTGCCACCAGCAGCGGTGGGACTAGCGGGTTGACAGATACGCAGTATTTT. This encodes CATSSGGTSGLTDTQYF. The V and J genes are TRBV15 and TRBJ2-3; 12 nucleotides align to TRBD2. The V and J ends lost 3 bases and 3 bases, in that order; junction bases with no gene match: 7. The CDR3 contains 17 residues. CDR1 LNHNV and CDR2 YYDKDF come from the germline V gene (reference sequence).